These 9 T cell receptor beta chains were all obtained from the same sample, sequenced in a study of CD8 T cells in ankylosing spondylitis. TCRdb reprocessed the 5' RACE reads with MiXCR, giving one entry per CDR3 protein. The table includes some 140,000 distinct CDR3 sequences, 7% to 8% detected once. Source material: blood, either unsorted or a sorted T cell fraction (not recorded which). The receptors originated from a female donor with ankylosing spondylitis or in good health (not recorded which).

There are many counts of this clonotype. J is TRBJ2-7 and V is TRBV5-1, with TRBD1 as a possible D gene (5 bases). Trimming cost V 2 bases and J 0 bases, with 9 bases left between them. Germline loops: CDR1 SGHRS, CDR2 YFSETQ. CDR3 length: 14 amino acids. The CDR3: CASSFRGSSYEQYF. CDR3 DNA: TGCGCCAGCAGCTTTAGGGGCAGCTCCTACGAGCAGTACTTC.

Many counts were recorded for this clonotype. The DNA for the CDR3 is TGCGCCAGCAGTGGAACCCAGGGGGAGGCTGAAGCTTTCTTT. Its protein product is CASSGTQGEAEAFF. V and J are TRBV5-1 and TRBJ1-1; 7 bases align to TRBD1. CDR3 size: 14 residues. V lost 5 bases, J lost 6 bases, and 10 bases stayed unmatched. Looked up from germline, CDR1 is SGHRS and CDR2 is YFSETQ.

This clonotype occurred many times. The chain joins TRBV25-1 to TRBJ2-3, with D perhaps matching TRBD1 or TRBD2 (6 bases each). This CDR3 is built from 11 residues. Trimming took off 7 bases at V and 8 bases at J, with 10 bases between the two ends. The V gene's germline CDR1 is MGHDK and CDR2 SYGVNS. CDR3 nucleotide sequence: TGTGCCAGCACCGGAGGGGGTACGCAGTATTTT. Translation gives CASTGGGTQYF. The whole variable domain, remainder taken from reference TRBV25-1 and TRBJ2-3, is EADIYQTPRYLVIGTGKKITLECSQTMGHDKMYWYQQDPGMELHLIHYSYGVNSTEKGDLSSESTVSRIRTEHFPLTLESARPSHTSQYLCASTGGGTQYFGPGTRLTVL.

This sequence joins TRBV5-1 and TRBJ1-5, with a possible D match to TRBD1 (5 bases). Germline loops: CDR1 SGHRS, CDR2 YFSETQ. This CDR3 has 15 residues. CDR3 DNA: TGCGTCTGCAGCTTCTTGGGGGGTAGCAATCAGCCCCAGCATTTT. Protein sequence: CVCSFLGGSNQPQHF.

This clonotype was seen at least ten times. The rearrangement links TRBV20-1 to TRBJ1-2; D is undetermined. This CDR3 contains 13 residues. In germline, CDR1 is DFQATT, CDR2 SNEGSKA (reference sequence). Trimming removed 0 bases from V and 1 base from J, with 6 bases in between. The CDR3 DNA sequence: TGCAGTGCTAGAGACCAGATTAACTATGGCTACACCTTC. Protein product: CSARDQINYGYTF.

The J gene is TRBJ2-3, the V gene TRBV5-1, with D perhaps TRBD1 or TRBD2 (6 bases each). V was clipped by 4 bases and J by 3 bases, with 15 bases between them. Germline values: CDR1 SGHRS, CDR2 YFSETQ. CDR3 size: 15 residues. The CDR3 sequence: CASSGLQGPTDTQYF. The CDR3 DNA reads TGCGCCAGCAGCGGACTACAGGGACCAACAGATACGCAGTATTTT.

The sample holds many counts of this clonotype. The chain uses TRBV4-1 and TRBJ1-2; no clear D gene. The CDR3 sequence is 11 residues long. Germline lookup yields CDR1 MGHRA and CDR2 YSYEKL. Trimming cost V 0 bases and J 8 bases, with 4 bases left between them. The CDR3 loop is CASSQEDGYTF. Written as DNA, the CDR3 is TGCGCCAGCAGCCAAGAGGACGGCTACACCTTC.

Many counts were recorded for this clonotype. V is TRBV29-1 and J is TRBJ1-2; D not certain. Trimming cost V 4 bases and J 3 bases, with 15 bases left between them. There are 14 residues in the CDR3. Germline-derived CDR1 and CDR2 are SQVTM and ANQGSEA. The CDR3 DNA sequence: TGCAGCGTTGTTGGGCTTCTGGGAGACTATGGCTACACCTTC. Protein sequence: CSVVGLLGDYGYTF.

In this sample, this clonotype turned up many times. The V and J genes are TRBV7-9 and TRBJ1-2; the match to TRBD1 covers 9 bases. V lost 5 bases, J lost 8 bases, and 6 bases stayed unmatched. Germline V gene sequence: CDR1 SEHNR, CDR2 FQNEAQ (reference sequence). The CDR3 totals 13 residues. The DNA of the CDR3 is TGTGCCAGCAGCCCACAGGGGGCTGGCGGCTACACCTTC. This encodes CASSPQGAGGYTF.